The count of the clone carrying this T cell receptor beta chain is one. The antigen is not known. The data were obtained in a study of shared clonotypes between healthy human individuals. Notes on the study in general: What naive subsets generally showed was a larger estimated richness than memory subsets showed. Among donors, sharing of clonotypes was expected to be affected by sequencing depth.

There are 16 residues in the CDR3. Germline values: CDR1 WNHNN, CDR2 SYGVQD (reference sequence). Unmatched junction bases numbered 9, after V lost 4 bases and J lost 5 bases. Method: immunoSEQ multiplex PCR; TCRdb's copy keeps in-frame clones and lacks some. The data contain approximately 1,000,000 clones, approximately 80% of them singletons. The authors divided CD4+ cells into CD45RA+ naive and CD45RA-negative memory subsets. This clonotype originated in a man aged 18 to 29 in good health. Some clones in this sample may be carry-over from other donors' samples. Sample: memory CD4+ T cells from PBMCs. Subset: CD45RA-negative fraction. This chain joins TRBV10-1 and TRBJ2-1; 9 bases match TRBD1. The CDR3 loop is CASSGRGQGDHNEQFF. The CDR3 nucleotides read TGCGCCAGCAGTGGGAGGGGACAGGGTGACCACAATGAGCAGTTCTTC.